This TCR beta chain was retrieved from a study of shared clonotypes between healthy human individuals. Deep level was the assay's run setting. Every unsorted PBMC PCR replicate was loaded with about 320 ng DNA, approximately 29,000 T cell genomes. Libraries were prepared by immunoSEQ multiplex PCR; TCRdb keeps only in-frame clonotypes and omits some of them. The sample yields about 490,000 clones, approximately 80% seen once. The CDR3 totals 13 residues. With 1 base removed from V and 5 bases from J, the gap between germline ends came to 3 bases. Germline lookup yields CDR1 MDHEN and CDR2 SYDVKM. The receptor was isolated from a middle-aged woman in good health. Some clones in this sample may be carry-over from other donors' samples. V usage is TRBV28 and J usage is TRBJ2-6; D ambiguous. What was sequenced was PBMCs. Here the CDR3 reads CASSLSWANVLTF. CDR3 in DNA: TGTGCCAGCAGTTTATCCTGGGCCAACGTCCTGACTTTC.